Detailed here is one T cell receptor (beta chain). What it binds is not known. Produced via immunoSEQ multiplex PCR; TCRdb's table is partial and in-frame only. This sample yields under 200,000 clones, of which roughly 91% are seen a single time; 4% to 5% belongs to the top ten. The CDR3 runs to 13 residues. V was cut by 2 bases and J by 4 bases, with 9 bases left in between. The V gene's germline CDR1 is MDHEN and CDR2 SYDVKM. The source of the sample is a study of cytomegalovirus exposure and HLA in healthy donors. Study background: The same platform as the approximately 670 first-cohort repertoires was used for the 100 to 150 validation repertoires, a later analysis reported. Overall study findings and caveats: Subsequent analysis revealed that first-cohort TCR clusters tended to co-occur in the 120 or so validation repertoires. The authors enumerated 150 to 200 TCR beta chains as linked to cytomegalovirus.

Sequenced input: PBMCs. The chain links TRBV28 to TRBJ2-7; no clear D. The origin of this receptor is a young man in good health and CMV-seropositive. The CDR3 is CASSLETPYEQYF. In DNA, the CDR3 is TGTGCCAGCAGTTTAGAGACTCCTTACGAGCAGTACTTC.